This TCR beta chain was observed in a study of blood T cells in healthy people across ages. Study-level points and caveats: In the absence of known donor CMV status, changes in expanded clonotypes were possibly confounded. Getting older went along with TCR beta diversity per million T cells dropping roughly linearly.

The CDR3 extends over 13 amino acids. Between the trimmed V and J ends, which lost 1 base and 5 bases, there was a span of 6 bases. Germline values: CDR1 SGHAT, CDR2 FQNNGV. Investigators took about 9.1 milliliters of peripheral blood from every donor. With a J-beta primer mix and a sample-barcoded 5' primer, a second PCR ran roughly 6 to 11 cycles. TCRdb analysed the 5' RACE reads with MiXCR anew, one entry per CDR3 protein. Here the sample spans approximately 960,000 distinct CDR3 sequences, roughly 28% being singletons. This clonotype has ten or more counts. Its specificity is unknown. This same sample was also taken into another study, of T cells of mothers and their children.

This sequence joins TRBV11-2 and TRBJ2-1; D is unclear. The receptor comes from a woman aged 40 to 50 in good health. Sequencing was done on a sample of blood. CDR3 protein: CASSLGRNNEQFF. Written as DNA, the CDR3 is TGTGCCAGCAGCTTAGGCCGAAACAATGAGCAGTTCTTC.